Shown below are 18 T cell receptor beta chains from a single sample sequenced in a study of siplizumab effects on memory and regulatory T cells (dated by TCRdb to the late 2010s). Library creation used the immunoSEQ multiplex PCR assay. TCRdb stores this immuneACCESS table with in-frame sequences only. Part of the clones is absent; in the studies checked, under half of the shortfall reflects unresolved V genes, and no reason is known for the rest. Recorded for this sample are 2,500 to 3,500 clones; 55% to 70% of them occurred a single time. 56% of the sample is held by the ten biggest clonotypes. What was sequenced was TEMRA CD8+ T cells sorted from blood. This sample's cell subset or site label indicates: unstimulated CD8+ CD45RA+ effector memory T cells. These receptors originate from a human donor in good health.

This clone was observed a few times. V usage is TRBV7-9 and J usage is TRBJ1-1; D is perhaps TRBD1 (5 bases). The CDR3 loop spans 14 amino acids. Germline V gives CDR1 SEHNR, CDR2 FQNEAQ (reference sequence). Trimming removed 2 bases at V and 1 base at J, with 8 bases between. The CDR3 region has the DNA TGTGCCAGCAGCTTACACCAGGGGAACACTGAAGCTTTCTTT. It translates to CASSLHQGNTEAFF.

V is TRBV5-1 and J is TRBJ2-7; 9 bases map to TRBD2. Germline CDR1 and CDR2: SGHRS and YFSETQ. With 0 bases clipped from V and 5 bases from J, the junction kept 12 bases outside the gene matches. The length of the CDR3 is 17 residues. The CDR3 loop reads CASSLEGGGLAGNEQYF. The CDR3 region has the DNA TGCGCCAGCAGCTTGGAAGGGGGGGGGCTAGCGGGGAACGAGCAGTACTTC. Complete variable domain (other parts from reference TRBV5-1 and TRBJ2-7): KAGVTQTPRYLIKTRGQQVTLSCSPISGHRSVSWYQQTPGQGLQFLFEYFSETQRNKGNFPGRFSGRQFSNSRSEMNVSTLELGDSALYLCASSLEGGGLAGNEQYFGPGTRLTVT.

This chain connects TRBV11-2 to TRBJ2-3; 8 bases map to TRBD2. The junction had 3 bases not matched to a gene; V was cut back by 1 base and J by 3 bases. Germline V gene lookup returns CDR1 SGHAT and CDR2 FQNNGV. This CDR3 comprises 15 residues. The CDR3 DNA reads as TGTGCCAGCAGCTTAGCGGGAGGGAGGACAGATACGCAGTATTTT. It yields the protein CASSLAGGRTDTQYF.

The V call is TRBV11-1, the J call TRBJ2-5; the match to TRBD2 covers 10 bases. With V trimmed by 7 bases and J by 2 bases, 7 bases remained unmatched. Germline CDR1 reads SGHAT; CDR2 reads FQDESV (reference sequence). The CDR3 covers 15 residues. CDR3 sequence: CASNSWTSGQETQYF. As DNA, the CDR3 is TGTGCCAGCAATTCATGGACTAGCGGACAAGAGACCCAGTACTTC.

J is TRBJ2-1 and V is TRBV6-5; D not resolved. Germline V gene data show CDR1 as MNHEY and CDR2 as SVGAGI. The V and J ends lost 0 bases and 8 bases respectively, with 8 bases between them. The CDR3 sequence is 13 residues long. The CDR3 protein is CASSYSGDDEQFF. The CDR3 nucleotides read TGTGCCAGCAGTTACTCAGGCGATGATGAGCAGTTCTTC.

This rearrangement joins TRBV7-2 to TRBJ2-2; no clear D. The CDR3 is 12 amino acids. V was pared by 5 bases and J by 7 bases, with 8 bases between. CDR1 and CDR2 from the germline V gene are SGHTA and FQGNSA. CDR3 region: CASSPTIGELFF. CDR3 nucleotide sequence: TGTGCCAGCAGCCCCACAATCGGGGAGCTGTTTTTT.

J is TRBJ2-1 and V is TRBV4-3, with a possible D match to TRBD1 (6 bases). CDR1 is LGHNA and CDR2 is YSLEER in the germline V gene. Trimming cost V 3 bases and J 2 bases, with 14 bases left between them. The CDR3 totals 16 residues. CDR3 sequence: CASSHYLDSPYNEQFF. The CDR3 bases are TGCGCCAGCAGCCACTATTTGGACAGTCCCTACAATGAGCAGTTCTTC.

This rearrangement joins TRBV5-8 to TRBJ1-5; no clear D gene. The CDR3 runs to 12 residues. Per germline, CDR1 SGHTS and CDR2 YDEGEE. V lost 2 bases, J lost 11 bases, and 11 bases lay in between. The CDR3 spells CASSFDGRSQHF. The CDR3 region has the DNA TGTGCCAGCAGCTTTGACGGTCGGTCCCAGCATTTT. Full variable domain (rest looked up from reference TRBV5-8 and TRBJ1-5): EAGVTQSPTHLIKTRGQQATLRCSPISGHTSVYWYQQALGLGLQFLLWYDEGEERNRGNFPPRFSGRQFPNYSSELNVNALELEDSALYLCASSFDGRSQHFGDGTRLSIL.

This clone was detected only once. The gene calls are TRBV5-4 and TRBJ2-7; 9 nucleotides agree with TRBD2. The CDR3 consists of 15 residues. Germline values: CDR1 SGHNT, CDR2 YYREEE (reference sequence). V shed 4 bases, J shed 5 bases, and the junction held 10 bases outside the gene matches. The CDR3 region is CASSTMTSGSHEQYF. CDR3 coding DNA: TGTGCCAGCAGCACCATGACTAGCGGCTCTCACGAGCAGTACTTC.

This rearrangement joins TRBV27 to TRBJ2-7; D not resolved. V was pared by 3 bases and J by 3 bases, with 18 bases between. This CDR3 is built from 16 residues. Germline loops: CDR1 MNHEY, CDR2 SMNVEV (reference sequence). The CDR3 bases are TGTGCCAGCAGTTTGACCGGGTACCTGACTTTCTACGAGCAGTACTTC. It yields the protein CASSLTGYLTFYEQYF.

DNA for the CDR3: TGTGCCATCAGAAGACAGGGGGCGAACACTGAAGCTTTCTTT. Its translation: CAIRRQGANTEAFF. The chain joins TRBV10-3 to TRBJ1-1; 10 bases fit TRBD1. Germline V gives CDR1 ENHRY, CDR2 SYGVKD. The V segment lost 6 bases and the J segment 1 base; nucleotides outside the gene matches: 2. The CDR3 spans 14 residues.

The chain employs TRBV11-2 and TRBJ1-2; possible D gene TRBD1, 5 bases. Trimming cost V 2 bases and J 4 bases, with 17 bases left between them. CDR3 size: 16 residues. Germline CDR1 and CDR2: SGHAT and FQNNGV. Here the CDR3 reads CASSLNFGDSIYGYTF. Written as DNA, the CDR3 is TGTGCCAGCAGCTTAAACTTCGGAGACAGTATCTATGGCTACACCTTC.

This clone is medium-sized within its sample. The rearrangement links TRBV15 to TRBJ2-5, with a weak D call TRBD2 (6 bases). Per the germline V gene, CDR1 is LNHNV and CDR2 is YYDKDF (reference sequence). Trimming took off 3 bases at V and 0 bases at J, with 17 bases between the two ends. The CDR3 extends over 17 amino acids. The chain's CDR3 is CATSRYRDWGYQETQYF. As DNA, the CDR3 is TGTGCCACCAGCAGGTACCGGGACTGGGGGTACCAAGAGACCCAGTACTTC.

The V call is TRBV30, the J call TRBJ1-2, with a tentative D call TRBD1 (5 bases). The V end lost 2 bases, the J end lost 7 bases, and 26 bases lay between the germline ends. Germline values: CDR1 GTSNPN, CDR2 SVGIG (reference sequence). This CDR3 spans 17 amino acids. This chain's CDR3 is CAWSSPGLTLPWGGYTF. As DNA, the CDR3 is TGTGCCTGGAGTTCACCGGGACTCACGCTCCCTTGGGGTGGCTACACCTTC. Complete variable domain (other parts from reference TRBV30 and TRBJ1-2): SQTIHQWPATLVQPVGSPLSLECTVEGTSNPNLYWYRQAAGRGLQLLFYSVGIGQISSEVPQNLSASRPQDRQFILSSKKLLLSDSGFYLCAWSSPGLTLPWGGYTFGSGTRLTVV.

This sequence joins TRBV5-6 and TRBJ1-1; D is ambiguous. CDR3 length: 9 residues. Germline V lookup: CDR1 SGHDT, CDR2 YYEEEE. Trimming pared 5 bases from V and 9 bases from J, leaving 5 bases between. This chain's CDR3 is CASSTKAFF. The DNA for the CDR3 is TGTGCCAGCAGTACGAAAGCTTTCTTT. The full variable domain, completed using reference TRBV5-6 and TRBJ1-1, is DAGVTQSPTHLIKTRGQQVTLRCSPKSGHDTVSWYQQALGQGPQFIFQYYEEEERQRGNFPDRFSGHQFPNYSSELNVNALLLGDSALYLCASSTKAFFGQGTRLTVV.

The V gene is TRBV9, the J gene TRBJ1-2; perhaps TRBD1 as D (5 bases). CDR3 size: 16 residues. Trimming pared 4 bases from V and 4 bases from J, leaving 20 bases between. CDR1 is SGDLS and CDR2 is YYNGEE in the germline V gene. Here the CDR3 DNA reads TGTGCCAGCAGCCCTCCTTCACGGGGGTTTGGCTATGGCTACACCTTC. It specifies CASSPPSRGFGYGYTF. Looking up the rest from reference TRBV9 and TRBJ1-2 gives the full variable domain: DSGVTQTPKHLITATGQRVTLRCSPRSGDLSVYWYQQSLDQGLQFLIQYYNGEERAKGNILERFSAQQFPDLHSELNLSSLELGDSALYFCASSPPSRGFGYGYTFGSGTRLTVV.

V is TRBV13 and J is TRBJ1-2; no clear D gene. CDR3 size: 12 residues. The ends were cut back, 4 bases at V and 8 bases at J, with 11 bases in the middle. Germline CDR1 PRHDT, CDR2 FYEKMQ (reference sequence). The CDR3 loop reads CASSSLTGGYTF. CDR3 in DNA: TGTGCCAGCAGCTCGCTAACGGGGGGCTACACCTTC.

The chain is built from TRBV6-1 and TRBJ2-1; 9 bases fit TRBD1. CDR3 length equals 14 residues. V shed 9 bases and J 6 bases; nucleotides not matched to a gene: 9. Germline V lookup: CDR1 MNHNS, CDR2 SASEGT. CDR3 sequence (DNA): TGTGCCAGTACGCCGGGACAGGGTGGCAATGAGCAGTTCTTC. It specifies CASTPGQGGNEQFF.